These 31 T cell receptor beta chains share one sample of origin, sequenced in a study of patients and donors after allogeneic stem cell transplantation. MiXCR, run by TCRdb on the RT-PCR reads, gives a single entry per CDR3 protein. The table records hundreds of thousands of distinct CDR3 sequences, under 20% of them present only once. Sequencing input: blood, either unsorted or a sorted T cell fraction (not recorded which). The receptor source for this set is a human donor who was either an allogeneic HSCT recipient or a stem cell or donor lymphocyte infusion donor (not recorded which). It is not recorded whose cells these are; they may come from a transplant donor.

This clonotype was seen only a few times. This rearrangement joins TRBV6-2 or TRBV6-3 to TRBJ1-2, with TRBD1 as a possible D gene (6 bases). Trimming stripped 9 bases from V and 0 bases from J, with 26 bases between. In germline, CDR1 is MNHEY, CDR2 SVGEGT. The CDR3 has 18 residues. CDR3 sequence (DNA): TGTGCCAGTACTTCAGAACAGGGTTACGGTTCACCTAACTATGGCTACACCTTC. Protein: CASTSEQGYGSPNYGYTF.

This chain joins TRBV5-5 and TRBJ2-5, with 15 bases identical to TRBD2. In germline, CDR1 is SGHKS, CDR2 YYEKEE (reference sequence). The CDR3 is made up of 16 amino acids. The trim removed 2 bases at V and 3 bases at J, leaving 2 bases unmatched. As DNA, the CDR3 is TGTGCCAGCAGCTTAGGACTAGCGGGAGGGGAAGAGACCCAGTACTTC. This encodes CASSLGLAGGEETQYF.

This clonotype was found many times. The rearrangement links TRBV20-1 to TRBJ2-7, with D perhaps assigned TRBD1 or TRBD2 (5 bases each). CDR1 is DFQATT, CDR2 SNEGSKA, per germline (reference sequence). The CDR3 has 12 amino acids. V lost 4 bases and J 3 bases, leaving 10 bases between the germline ends. The CDR3 protein is CSATGPSYEQYF. The CDR3 DNA sequence: TGCAGTGCTACGGGACCGAGCTACGAGCAGTACTTC.

This clonotype was counted between two and nine times. V usage is TRBV5-5 and J usage is TRBJ2-7; TRBD2 aligns across 12 bases. CDR1 is SGHKS and CDR2 is YYEKEE in the germline V gene (reference sequence). V lost 3 bases, J lost 6 bases, and 7 bases stayed unmatched. The CDR3 runs to 15 residues. The CDR3 here is CASSYLLAGGLEQYF. The CDR3 nucleotides are TGTGCCAGCAGCTATTTACTAGCGGGAGGTCTCGAGCAGTACTTC. Variable domain in full (rest from reference TRBV5-5 and TRBJ2-7): DAGVTQSPTHLIKTRGQQVTLRCSPISGHKSVSWYQQVLGQGPQFIFQYYEKEERGRGNFPDRFSARQFPNYSSELNVNALLLGDSALYLCASSYLLAGGLEQYFGPGTRLTVT.

J is TRBJ2-1 and V is TRBV7-9; TRBD2 matches at 8 bases. Germline V CDR1 and CDR2: SEHNR, FQNEAQ (reference sequence). V was pared by 7 bases and J by 7 bases, with 9 bases of the junction left unmatched. The CDR3 loop spans 14 amino acids. The CDR3 loop reads CASTGGGGRNEQFF. DNA of the CDR3: TGTGCCAGCACAGGCGGCGGGGGGAGGAATGAGCAGTTCTTC.

In its sample, this clonotype was seen many times. The chain joins TRBV15 to TRBJ2-7; D tentatively reads TRBD1 or TRBD2 (5 bases each). Looked up from germline, CDR1 is LNHNV and CDR2 is YYDKDF (reference sequence). The CDR3 loop spans 14 amino acids. V lost 2 bases and J lost 2, with 10 bases in between. The CDR3 is CATSRRDRPYEQYF. DNA for the CDR3: TGTGCCACCAGCAGACGGGACCGTCCCTACGAGCAGTACTTC. The variable domain in full, completed from reference TRBV15 and TRBJ2-7, reads DAMVIQNPRYQVTQFGKPVTLSCSQTLNHNVMYWYQQKSSQAPKLLFHYYDKDFNNEADTPDNFQSRRPNTSFCFLDIRSPGLGDTAMYLCATSRRDRPYEQYFGPGTRLTVT.

The chain links TRBV27 to TRBJ2-1, with 10 bases fitting TRBD2. The CDR3 spans 19 residues. Looked up from germline, CDR1 is MNHEY and CDR2 is SMNVEV (reference sequence). V dropped 5 bases and J dropped 3; count of bases not matched to a gene: 16. The CDR3 region has the DNA TGTGCCAGCAGTCTACAGGGCCCAGCGGGGGGGCGTTTCTACAATGAGCAGTTCTTC. Its translation: CASSLQGPAGGRFYNEQFF.

The V call is TRBV30, the J call TRBJ2-1; TRBD1 aligns across 9 bases. Trimming at V came to 8 bases and at J to 5 bases, leaving 13 bases not matched to a gene. The CDR3 loop spans 15 amino acids. Germline-derived CDR1 and CDR2 are GTSNPN and SVGIG (reference sequence). This chain's CDR3 is CALRVGDRAHNEQFF. CDR3 in DNA: TGTGCCCTTCGAGTTGGGGACAGGGCCCACAATGAGCAGTTCTTC.

The genes are TRBV11-2 and TRBJ2-1; 8 nucleotides agree with TRBD2. V was pared by 1 base and J by 7 bases, with 6 bases of the junction left unmatched. The germline V gene encodes CDR1 SGHAT and CDR2 FQNNGV. This CDR3 spans 15 amino acids. CDR3 loop: CASSLASGLFNEQFF. The CDR3 DNA reads as TGTGCCAGCAGCTTAGCTAGCGGGCTATTTAATGAGCAGTTCTTC.

In its sample, this clonotype was seen many times. The chain employs TRBV18 and TRBJ2-5; TRBD1 is a possible D gene (5 bases). V lost 4 bases to trimming and J lost 2 bases, with 14 bases between them. Germline V lookup: CDR1 KGHSH, CDR2 LQKENI. CDR3 length: 15 residues. CDR3 DNA sequence: TGTGCCAGCTCACTTATCCGGACATTTCAAGAGACCCAGTACTTC. Amino acid sequence: CASSLIRTFQETQYF.

This clonotype occurred many times. This chain links TRBV20-1 with TRBJ2-2, with D hard to call. CDR1 is DFQATT and CDR2 is SNEGSKA in the germline V gene (reference sequence). With 6 bases removed from V and 0 bases from J, the gap between germline ends came to 8 bases. The CDR3 is made up of 13 amino acids. CDR3: CSATRANTGELFF. In DNA, the CDR3 is TGCAGTGCGACACGAGCGAACACCGGGGAGCTGTTTTTT.

This chain joins TRBV9 and TRBJ1-1; a weak D match, TRBD1 (5 bases). Germline CDR1 reads SGDLS; CDR2 reads YYNGEE. This CDR3 has 17 residues. V was trimmed by 0 bases and J by 3 bases, leaving 18 bases between them. CDR3 sequence: CASSVGGVERYDTEAFF. The CDR3 DNA reads as TGTGCCAGCAGCGTAGGGGGGGTGGAGAGGTATGACACTGAAGCTTTCTTT. Full variable domain (remainder filled in from reference TRBV9 and TRBJ1-1): DSGVTQTPKHLITATGQRVTLRCSPRSGDLSVYWYQQSLDQGLQFLIQYYNGEERAKGNILERFSAQQFPDLHSELNLSSLELGDSALYFCASSVGGVERYDTEAFFGQGTRLTVV.

This clonotype has only a few counts. V and J are TRBV5-1 and TRBJ2-5, with 10 bases lining up with TRBD2. Germline V lookup: CDR1 SGHRS, CDR2 YFSETQ. V was pared by 0 bases and J by 1 base, with 3 bases of the junction left unmatched. The length of the CDR3 is 16 residues. CDR3 loop: CASSLAPSGGQETQYF. The DNA for the CDR3 is TGCGCCAGCAGCTTGGCCCCTAGCGGGGGCCAAGAGACCCAGTACTTC.

The chain links TRBV19 to TRBJ1-5; TRBD1 aligns across 10 bases. CDR3 length: 17 amino acids. Unmatched junction bases numbered 7, after V lost 5 bases and J lost 0 bases. Germline CDR1 reads LNHDA; CDR2 reads SQIVND (reference sequence). CDR3 residues: CASSPYRQGASNQPQHF. The DNA for the CDR3 is TGTGCCAGTAGTCCTTACAGACAGGGGGCTAGCAATCAGCCCCAGCATTTT.

V usage is TRBV7-9 and J usage is TRBJ1-3, with 7 bases aligning to TRBD1. This CDR3 has 15 residues. The V gene end was trimmed by 5 bases and the J gene end by 2 bases; junction bases not matched to a gene: 6. CDR1 and CDR2 from the germline V gene are SEHNR and FQNEAQ (reference sequence). The CDR3 here is CASSPTGNPGNTIYF. Written as DNA, the CDR3 is TGTGCCAGCAGCCCGACAGGGAACCCTGGAAACACCATATATTTT.

In this sample, this clonotype turned up many times. This sequence joins TRBV6-2 or TRBV6-3 and TRBJ1-5; D remains ambiguous. V lost 4 bases to trimming and J lost 7 bases, with 11 bases between them. Germline V gene data show CDR1 as MNHEY and CDR2 as SVGEGT. This CDR3 is 13 amino acids long. This CDR3 reads CASSLGGAQPQHF. The DNA for the CDR3 is TGTGCCAGCAGTTTGGGAGGTGCCCAGCCCCAGCATTTT.

This clonotype occurred a few times. The CDR3 reads CASSSRAGPSYEQYF. DNA of the CDR3: TGTGCCAGCAGCTCCAGGGCAGGCCCATCCTACGAGCAGTACTTC. The genes are TRBV7-3 and TRBJ2-7, with D perhaps TRBD1 (5 bases). Germline loops: CDR1 SGHTA, CDR2 FQGTGA. V was cut by 4 bases and J by 1 base, with 14 bases left in between. CDR3 length: 15 amino acids.

There are a few counts of this clonotype. The J gene is TRBJ2-1, the V gene TRBV29-1, with D unresolved. CDR3 length: 14 amino acids. Between the trimmed V and J ends, which lost 4 bases and 1 base, there was a span of 11 bases. The germline V gene has CDR1 SQVTM and CDR2 ANQGSEA. This CDR3 reads CSVALLRSYNEQFF. CDR3 nucleotides: TGCAGCGTTGCATTGTTAAGGTCCTACAATGAGCAGTTCTTC.

This clonotype showed up just a few times. The chain joins TRBV18 to TRBJ1-1; 12 nucleotides align to TRBD1. With V trimmed by 1 base and J by 5 bases, 5 bases remained unmatched. CDR1 is KGHSH, CDR2 LQKENI, per germline. The CDR3 is made up of 16 amino acids. This CDR3 is CASSPLGQGAGTEAFF. DNA for the CDR3: TGTGCCAGCTCACCACTGGGACAGGGGGCAGGTACTGAAGCTTTCTTT. The full variable domain, rest sourced from reference TRBV18 and TRBJ1-1, is NAGVMQNPRHLVRRRGQEARLRCSPMKGHSHVYWYRQLPEEGLKFMVYLQKENIIDESGMPKERFSAEFPKEGPSILRIQQVVRGDSAAYFCASSPLGQGAGTEAFFGQGTRLTVV.

The chain recombines TRBV20-1 with TRBJ2-5; D is uncertain. The V and J ends lost 5 bases and 7 bases respectively, with 8 bases between them. This CDR3 comprises 10 residues. Looked up from germline, CDR1 is DFQATT and CDR2 is SNEGSKA (reference sequence). This CDR3 reads CSARSGTQYF. CDR3 nucleotide sequence: TGCAGTGCTCGATCGGGGACCCAGTACTTC.

There are a few counts of this clonotype. CDR3 DNA: TGTGCCAGCAGTTACTCGCACCCTAACTATGGCTACACCTTC. It codes for CASSYSHPNYGYTF. The chain has TRBV6-5 and TRBJ1-2; no clear D. There are 14 residues in the CDR3. Trimming took off 0 bases at V and 0 bases at J, with 5 bases between the two ends. Germline V gene lookup returns CDR1 MNHEY and CDR2 SVGAGI.

The chain links TRBV6-1 to TRBJ1-2, with TRBD1 identical over 7 bases. CDR1 and CDR2 (germline): MNHNS, SASEGT. J gave up 3 bases and V 4 bases, and 2 bases lay outside the gene matches. There are 13 residues in the CDR3. The CDR3 sequence is CASSVTGDYGYTF. The CDR3 DNA sequence: TGTGCCAGCAGTGTCACAGGGGACTATGGCTACACCTTC.

This chain uses TRBV5-8 with TRBJ1-1, with D hard to call. Per germline, CDR1 SGHTS and CDR2 YDEGEE. This CDR3 has 15 residues. V was clipped by 2 bases and J by 5 bases, with 16 bases between them. The CDR3 DNA reads as TGTGCCAGCAGCTTTCGGGTTTTGGGAGGGACTGAAGCTTTCTTT. Translated: CASSFRVLGGTEAFF.

This clonotype was detected once. The chain employs TRBV9 and TRBJ2-1; 8 nucleotides match TRBD2. The last part of the DNA fits TRBJ2-7 better; the J call may be wrong. The germline V gene has CDR1 SGDLS and CDR2 YYNGEE. The CDR3 is 14 amino acids. The DNA of the CDR3 is TGTGCCAGCGGTACTAGCGGCCTCTACAATGAGCAGTACTTC. Residues: CASGTSGLYNEQYF.

This clonotype was detected a few times. This chain uses TRBV5-1 with TRBJ2-2; no reliable D call. V was shortened by 0 bases and J by 5 bases, with 23 bases between the two germline ends. The germline V gene encodes CDR1 SGHRS and CDR2 YFSETQ. CDR3 length: 19 residues. The CDR3, as DNA: TGCGCCAGCAGCTTGGCGACAACAAGGCCCGGAACGTCTACCGGGGAGCTGTTTTTT. Protein product: CASSLATTRPGTSTGELFF.

The chain has TRBV15 and TRBJ1-1; a possible D gene is TRBD1 (5 bases). This CDR3 is 14 amino acids long. CDR1 LNHNV and CDR2 YYDKDF come from the germline V gene (reference sequence). V lost 3 bases to trimming and J lost 2 bases, with 10 bases between them. CDR3 sequence: CATSSRGVNTEAFF. The CDR3 nucleotides read TGTGCCACCAGCAGTAGGGGAGTAAACACTGAAGCTTTCTTT.

There are a few counts of this clonotype. The J gene is TRBJ2-7, the V gene TRBV21-1. TRBV21-1 is a pseudogene. The CDR3 runs to 15 residues. Here the CDR3 reads CASSKGPASSYEQYF. The CDR3 DNA reads TGTGCCAGCAGCAAGGGTCCAGCGAGCTCCTACGAGCAGTACTTC.

The rearrangement links TRBV5-6 to TRBJ2-1; the D is unclear. The CDR3 runs to 19 residues. Deletions cut 4 bases from V and 0 bases from J, with 23 bases between. Germline V gene lookup returns CDR1 SGHDT and CDR2 YYEEEE. The CDR3 bases are TGTGCCAGCAGCACCTGGTCAGCCGAGTTTTTGGACTCCTACAATGAGCAGTTCTTC. This translates into CASSTWSAEFLDSYNEQFF.

This clonotype was observed a few times. V gene TRBV7-3 combines with J gene TRBJ2-1; 10 bases match TRBD2. Germline loops: CDR1 SGHTA, CDR2 FQGTGA. J was trimmed by 0 bases and V by 2 bases; bases with no gene match: 4. The CDR3 consists of 17 residues. CDR3 sequence reads: CASSLLAGGPSYNEQFF. The CDR3 DNA reads as TGTGCCAGCAGCTTATTAGCGGGGGGCCCCTCCTACAATGAGCAGTTCTTC.

This clonotype occurred a few times. The rearrangement uses TRBV6-2 or TRBV6-3 and TRBJ1-1, with 9 bases fitting TRBD1. The CDR3 is made up of 14 amino acids. Trimming removed 8 bases from V and 9 bases from J; junction bases left unmatched: 13. Germline CDR1 MNHEY, CDR2 SVGEGT. The CDR3 here is CASSFASGQGQAFF. CDR3 bases: TGTGCCAGCTCGTTCGCCTCGGGACAGGGTCAAGCTTTCTTT.

The chain employs TRBV7-3 and TRBJ2-2; tentatively, D is TRBD1 (6 bases). The CDR3 consists of 15 residues. V shed 5 bases and J shed 4 bases, with 14 bases lying between them. Per germline, CDR1 SGHTA and CDR2 FQGTGA. For the CDR3, the DNA is TGTGCCAGCAGCCAAACAGGGTCGAGCACCGGGGAGCTGTTTTTT. Translating it yields CASSQTGSSTGELFF.